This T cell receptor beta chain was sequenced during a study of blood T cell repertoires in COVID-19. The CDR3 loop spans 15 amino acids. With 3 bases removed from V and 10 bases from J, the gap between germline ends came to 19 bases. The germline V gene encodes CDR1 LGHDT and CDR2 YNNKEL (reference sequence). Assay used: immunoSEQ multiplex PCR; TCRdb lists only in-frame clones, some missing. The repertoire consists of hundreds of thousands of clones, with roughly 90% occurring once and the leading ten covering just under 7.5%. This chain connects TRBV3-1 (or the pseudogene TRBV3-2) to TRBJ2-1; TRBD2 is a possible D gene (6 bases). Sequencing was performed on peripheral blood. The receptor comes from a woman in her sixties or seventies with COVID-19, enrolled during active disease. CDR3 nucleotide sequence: TGTGCCAGCAGCCATGCCCGGGACTCCATAGACGAGCAGTTCTTC. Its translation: CASSHARDSIDEQFF.